Listed here is a single TCR beta chain. This record belongs to a study of cytomegalovirus exposure and HLA in healthy donors. PCR used 60 Vbeta primers and 13 Jbeta primers. The assay was immunoSEQ multiplex PCR, and TCRdb's table has in-frame clones only and misses some. The table includes 100,000 to 150,000 clones, roughly 75% detected once. Germline V gene sequence: CDR1 SGHVS, CDR2 FQNEAQ. V shed 1 base and J shed 4 bases, with 4 bases lying between them. This CDR3 contains 12 residues. This receptor was obtained from a man younger than 40 in good health and CMV-seronegative. The gene calls are TRBV7-8 and TRBJ1-2; D is unresolved. Sequenced material: PBMCs. CDR3 sequence (DNA): TGTGCCAGCAGCTTAGGCAGCTATGGCTACACCTTC. This sequence encodes CASSLGSYGYTF. The full variable domain, completed using reference TRBV7-8 and TRBJ1-2, is GAGVSQSPRYKVAKRGQDVALRCDPISGHVSLFWYQQALGQGPEFLTYFQNEAQLDKSGLPSDRFFAERPEGSVSTLKIQRTQQEDSAVYLCASSLGSYGYTFGSGTRLTVV.